This TCR beta chain derives from a study of T cells in Graves' hyperthyroidism and ophthalmopathy. Study overall: At the time of initial diagnosis and before any treatment, peripheral blood was collected.

This clonotype was detected ten times or more. Antigen specificity is unknown. The TCR beta CDR3 regions underwent amplification using RNA transcripts as the source. When the TCR CDR3 underwent first-round RT-PCR, the HTBI primer set was used. TCRdb used MiXCR to reprocess the multiplex PCR reads, holding one entry per CDR3 protein. The table lists hundreds of thousands of distinct CDR3 sequences, roughly 13% of them singletons. The ends lost 3 bases at V and 3 bases at J; junction bases unmatched: 8. Germline loops: CDR1 DFQATT, CDR2 SNEGSKA (reference sequence). There are 15 residues in the CDR3. Overall study results and limits: Most thyroid clonotypes expanded above 0.001 were also detected in blood.

Input material: blood. The receptor comes from a woman aged 25 to 39 with Graves' hyperthyroidism. V and J are TRBV20-1 and TRBJ1-5; 7 bases match TRBD1. The CDR3, as DNA: TGCAGTGCTAGGTCTCAGGACAGGAACAATCAGCCCCAGCATTTT. This sequence encodes CSARSQDRNNQPQHF.